This T cell receptor beta chain was identified during a study of identical twins. TCRdb re-called the 5' RACE reads with MiXCR, one entry per CDR3 protein. The sample lists approximately 890,000 distinct CDR3 sequences, 12% seen once, with around 1.6% in the top ten. Trimming at V came to 3 bases and at J to 7 bases, leaving 11 bases not matched to a gene. This CDR3 contains 15 residues. CDR1 MNHEY and CDR2 SVGAGI come from the germline V gene. These data were also filed under a second study, of yellow fever vaccine responses in identical twins.

The gene calls are TRBV6-5 and TRBJ2-7; 8 bases agree with TRBD2. The receptor was isolated from a woman aged 18-29 years in good health. The sequencing sample was made of PBMCs. The CDR3, as DNA: TGTGCCAGCAGTTATGGGCCCGGGGTAGCGGGGGAGCAGTACTTC. Protein product: CASSYGPGVAGEQYF.